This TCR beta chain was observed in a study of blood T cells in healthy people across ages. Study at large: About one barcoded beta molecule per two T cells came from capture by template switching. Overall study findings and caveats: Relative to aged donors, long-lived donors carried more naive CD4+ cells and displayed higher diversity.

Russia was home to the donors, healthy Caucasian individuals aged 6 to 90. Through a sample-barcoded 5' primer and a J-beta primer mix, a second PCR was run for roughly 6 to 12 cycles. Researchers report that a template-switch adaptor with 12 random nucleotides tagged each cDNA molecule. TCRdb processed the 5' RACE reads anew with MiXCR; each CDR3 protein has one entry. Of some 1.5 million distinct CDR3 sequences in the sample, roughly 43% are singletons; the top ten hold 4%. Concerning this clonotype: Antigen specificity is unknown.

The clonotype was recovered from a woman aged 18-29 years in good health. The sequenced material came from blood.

The CDR3, as DNA: TGCGCCAGCAGCCAAGTCCCCGGGACAGGGAGTGAGCAGTTCTTC. It translates to CASSQVPGTGSEQFF. This rearrangement joins TRBV4-3 to TRBJ2-1, with 9 positions matching TRBD1. The length of the CDR3 is 15 residues. V gave up 1 base and J gave up 9 bases; unmatched junction bases: 7. Germline loops: CDR1 LGHNA, CDR2 YSLEER.